Sequencing of this T cell receptor (beta chain) was carried out in a study of response to subunit inactivated influenza vaccine. On this clonotype itself: Its antigen is still unknown.

Germline CDR1 reads DFQATT; CDR2 reads SNEGSKA (reference sequence). CDR3 length: 12 amino acids. Deletions cut 2 bases from V and 7 bases from J, with 11 bases between. Overall study results and limits: Authors proposed each seasonal influenza vaccination draws in few new T cells.

Each CDR3 protein is one row after TCRdb ran MiXCR on the RT-PCR reads. The profile shows roughly 500,000 distinct CDR3 sequences, less than 30% of them singletons. Material: CD4+ T cells sorted from PBMCs, obtained roughly 5 days after vaccination. This chain links TRBV20-1 with TRBJ1-1; D is undetermined. The sequence was obtained from a man in his fifties or sixties who received an inactivated influenza vaccine. Here the CDR3 reads CSARSFSGEAFF. The CDR3 coding sequence is TGCAGTGCTAGATCTTTTTCGGGTGAAGCTTTCTTT.